Listed below are T cell receptor beta chains from one sample, sequenced in a study of graft-versus-host responses after intestinal transplantation. The data were produced by immunoSEQ multiplex PCR, yet TCRdb's version contains in-frame clones alone and is incomplete. Of under 20,000 clones listed, more than 80% are singletons. The input for sequencing was PBMCs, taken around 350 days after transplant. The origin of the receptors is a human patient who received an intestinal transplant, so some T cells may come from the graft donor. The CDR3 runs from the conserved cysteine through the conserved F or W. A D gene is named only where the DNA matches it firmly. Size is stated for part of the rows, as once, few or many counts, or as a class when the clone is expanded.

V gene	clone size	J gene	D gene	CDR3 protein	CDR3 DNA
TRBV21-1	-	TRBJ1-4	-	CASSTRGQGAEKLFF	TGTGCCAGCAGCACAAGAGGACAGGGGGCTGAAAAACTGTTTTTT
TRBV7-9	-	TRBJ2-5	-	CASSLVLEGDPLPETQYF	TGTGCCAGCAGCTTAGTATTAGAAGGGGACCCACTCCCGGAAACCCAGTACTTC
TRBV18	-	TRBJ1-5	TRBD1	CASSPSDRAQPQHF	TGTGCCAGCTCACCTAGCGACAGGGCTCAGCCCCAGCATTTT
TRBV2	-	TRBJ2-1	-	CASSDRWATPEQFF	TGTGCCAGCAGTGATCGATGGGCTACACCTGAGCAGTTCTTC
TRBV18	-	TRBJ2-2	TRBD2	CASSDSGSTGELFF	TGTGCCAGCTCAGATAGCGGGAGCACCGGGGAGCTGTTTTTT
TRBV19	-	TRBJ2-1	TRBD2	CASTRGTSPHNEQFF	TGTGCCAGTACCAGAGGGACTAGCCCCCACAATGAGCAGTTCTTC
TRBV5-1	-	TRBJ1-4	-	CASSFPETTNEKLFF	TGCGCCAGCAGCTTTCCTGAAACAACTAATGAAAAACTGTTTTTT
TRBV11-2	-	TRBJ2-7	TRBD1	CASSTSPGQGSEQYF	TGTGCCAGCAGCACTAGTCCTGGACAGGGTAGCGAGCAGTACTTC
TRBV28	-	TRBJ2-1	-	CASSLMEGFLNEQFF	TGTGCCAGCAGTTTAATGGAGGGGTTTTTGAATGAGCAGTTCTTC
TRBV6-5	-	TRBJ2-5	-	CASSEMALQYF	TGTGCCAGCAGTGAAATGGCTCTACAGTACTTC
TRBV28	-	TRBJ2-3	-	CASSPDGGSVLSTDTQYF	TGTGCCAGCAGTCCCGACGGGGGCAGCGTTCTAAGCACAGATACGCAGTATTTT
TRBV6-5	few	TRBJ1-2	-	CASSYSMTDNYGYTF	TGTGCCAGCAGTTACTCTATGACAGATAACTATGGCTACACCTTC
TRBV7-3	-	TRBJ1-5	TRBD1	CASSLKGTDSNQPQHF	TGTGCCAGCAGCTTAAAGGGGACAGATAGCAATCAGCCCCAGCATTTT
TRBV9	-	TRBJ2-5	-	CASTTPRSYQETQYF	TGTGCCAGCACCACCCCGCGGAGTTATCAAGAGACCCAGTACTTC
TRBV5-6	-	TRBJ1-1	TRBD1	CASSLDAGGGGEAFF	TGTGCCAGCAGCTTGGATGCAGGGGGCGGCGGTGAAGCTTTCTTT
TRBV7-3	-	TRBJ1-1	-	CASSLNPGVQSTEAFF	TGTGCCAGCAGCTTGAACCCAGGGGTGCAGAGCACTGAAGCTTTCTTT
TRBV5-1	-	TRBJ2-1	-	CASSLATNNEQFF	TGCGCCAGCAGCTTGGCTACCAACAATGAGCAGTTCTTC
TRBV14	-	TRBJ1-5	-	CASSQYPREYTDQPQHF	TGTGCCAGCAGCCAATACCCTAGGGAGTATACCGATCAGCCCCAGCATTTT
TRBV25-1	-	TRBJ2-5	TRBD1	CASSGTGAGETQYF	TGTGCCAGCAGTGGGACAGGGGCAGGGGAGACCCAGTACTTC
TRBV13	-	TRBJ2-1	TRBD1	CASSYTRQGSGEQFF	TGTGCCAGCAGCTACACCAGACAGGGGTCGGGTGAGCAGTTCTTC
TRBV6-1	-	TRBJ1-1	-	CASSEAKWGVNTEAFF	TGTGCCAGCAGTGAAGCAAAGTGGGGGGTGAACACTGAAGCTTTCTTT
TRBV28	-	TRBJ2-5	TRBD2	CASRERAGGQETQYF	TGTGCCAGCAGGGAGAGAGCGGGAGGCCAAGAGACCCAGTACTTC